This note documents a single T cell receptor (beta chain) sequence. The antigen is not known. Sequenced by immunoSEQ multiplex PCR; TCRdb stores in-frame clones only, minus some. The sample shows about 110,000 clones, less than 95% of them seen only once. This sample was taken from a study of T cell responses to AZD1222 COVID-19 vaccine. Study outcomes and limitations: The study reported that nearly half of spike-specific TCRs target unmutated variant regions. White British ancestry dominated among donors, who included more females, and clonal diversity was possibly underestimated. Spike-specific TCR breadth and depth grew following two AZD1222 doses. Repertoires were obtained only post-peak T cell response.

Germline trimming cut 5 bases from V and 5 bases from J; bases unmatched to any gene: 8. In germline, CDR1 is SEHNR, CDR2 FQNEAQ (reference sequence). The CDR3 loop spans 14 amino acids. Specimen: peripheral blood, collected 28 days after the second AZD1222 dose. The sequence was collected from an adult who received the AZD1222 COVID-19 vaccine. The chain uses TRBV7-9 and TRBJ2-7, with TRBD1 identical over 8 bases. The chain's CDR3 is CASSTRDRPNEQYF. Here the CDR3 DNA reads TGTGCCAGCAGCACCAGGGACAGGCCCAACGAGCAGTACTTC.